These T cell receptor beta chains were read from a single sample in a study of T cell repertoires in cytomegalovirus infection. TCRdb processed the reads anew with MiXCR; each CDR3 protein has one entry. This table has fewer than 1,000,000 distinct CDR3 sequences, approximately 32% appearing once. These receptors have no known antigen. Sequencing used cultured CD8+ T cells from PBMCs, obtained from culture after CMV antigen stimulation. These receptors were taken from a human donor in good health (CMV status not recorded). Some clones in this sample may be carry-over from other donors' samples. CDR3s include the opening cysteine and the closing phenylalanine or tryptophan. D genes are given only for firm matches. The listing skips clone size in some rows; elsewhere it reads once, few, many or a size class.

TRBD1	TRBV13	TRBJ2-3	few	CASSLGPGTASTDTQYF	TGTGCCAGCAGCTTAGGCCCAGGGACAGCCAGCACAGATACGCAGTATTTT
TRBD2	TRBV4-1	TRBJ2-1	NA	CASSQLTSGGLTYNEQFF	TGCGCCAGCAGCCAACTAACTAGCGGGGGACTAACCTACAATGAGCAGTTCTTC
NA	TRBV7-6	TRBJ2-3	NA	CASSSKLRTDTQYF	TGTGCTAGCAGCTCCAAACTACGCACAGATACGCAGTATTTT
NA	TRBV19	TRBJ1-1	NA	CASSIGRQNTEAFF	TGTGCCAGTAGTATCGGCAGGCAGAACACTGAAGCTTTCTTT
NA	TRBV6-5	TRBJ1-1	few	CASSSSRFWSTTEAFF	TGTGCCAGCAGTTCCTCGAGGTTTTGGAGTACCACTGAAGCTTTCTTT
NA	TRBV2	TRBJ2-2	few	CASSESVTNTGELFF	TGTGCCAGCAGTGAATCGGTAACGAACACCGGGGAGCTGTTTTTT
NA	TRBV12-3/TRBV12-4	TRBJ1-1	NA	CASSKTPMNTEAFF	TGTGCCAGCAGTAAGACACCAATGAACACTGAAGCTTTCTTT
TRBD1	TRBV7-8	TRBJ1-5	many	CASSQTPGQGINQPQHF	TGTGCCAGCAGCCAAACTCCGGGACAGGGTATCAATCAGCCCCAGCATTTT
TRBD1	TRBV13	TRBJ1-6	NA	CASSQPTGGQSPLHF	TGTGCCAGCAGCCAACCTACAGGGGGCCAGTCACCCCTCCACTTT
NA	TRBV7-2	TRBJ1-1	NA	CASSLAAGRVNTEAFF	TGTGCCAGCAGCTTAGCGGCAGGGCGGGTCAACACTGAAGCTTTCTTT
TRBD2	TRBV5-7	TRBJ2-2	NA	CASSPRTGGRSGELFF	TGTGCCAGCAGCCCCCGGACGGGGGGGCGATCCGGGGAGCTGTTTTTT
NA	TRBV7-8	TRBJ2-2	many	CASSQLANTGELFF	TGTGCCAGCAGCCAACTAGCGAACACCGGGGAGCTGTTTTTT
NA	TRBV29-1	TRBJ1-1	NA	CSVEDLGGFTEAFF	TGCAGCGTTGAAGATCTTGGGGGTTTCACTGAAGCTTTCTTT
NA	TRBV6-2/TRBV6-3	TRBJ2-2	few	CASRPYKNTGELFF	TGTGCTAGCAGACCTTACAAGAACACCGGGGAGCTGTTTTTT
NA	TRBV2	TRBJ1-1	NA	CASPRGGVLNTEAFF	TGTGCCAGCCCTCGAGGGGGGGTACTGAACACTGAAGCTTTCTTT
NA	TRBV6-5	TRBJ1-1	few	CASSYFAGEGTEAFF	TGTGCCAGCAGTTACTTTGCCGGGGAAGGGACTGAAGCTTTCTTT
NA	TRBV7-2	TRBJ1-1	many	CASSLVGPMNTEAFF	TGTGCCAGCAGCTTAGTCGGACCGATGAACACTGAAGCTTTCTTT
TRBD1	TRBV5-1	TRBJ1-2	few	CASSQDRAHYGYTF	TGCGCCAGCAGCCAGGACAGGGCCCACTATGGCTACACCTTC
TRBD1	TRBV7-9	TRBJ2-3	many	CASSLGHRGTDTQYF	TGTGCCAGCAGCTTAGGGCACAGGGGTACAGATACGCAGTATTTT
TRBD2	TRBV7-9	TRBJ2-5	NA	CASSPGLAGLQETQYF	TGTGCCAGCAGCCCGGGACTAGCGGGGCTCCAAGAGACCCAGTACTTC
NA	TRBV6-5	TRBJ2-7	few	CASSGSSDEQYF	TGTGCCAGCAGTGGGTCGTCCGACGAGCAGTACTTC
NA	TRBV19	TRBJ1-5	NA	CASNTWGSGNQPQHF	TGTGCCAGCAATACTTGGGGGTCCGGCAATCAGCCCCAGCATTTT
NA	TRBV6-6	TRBJ1-1	NA	CASGDTWAFF	TGTGCCAGCGGGGACACCTGGGCTTTCTTT
NA	TRBV6-6	TRBJ2-2	NA	CASSGTKNTGELFF	TGTGCCAGCAGTGGGACAAAGAACACCGGGGAGCTGTTTTTT
NA	TRBV10-3	TRBJ2-7	NA	CAISESVEQYF	TGTGCCATCAGTGAGTCGGTCGAGCAGTACTTC
NA	TRBV13	TRBJ2-2	NA	CASSSDSSNTGELFF	TGTGCCAGCAGCTCGGACAGTTCTAACACCGGGGAGCTGTTTTTT
NA	TRBV7-4	TRBJ2-1	NA	CANSLRATGPYNEQFF	TGTGCCAACAGCTTAAGAGCCACGGGTCCCTACAATGAGCAGTTCTTC
NA	TRBV6-2/TRBV6-3	TRBJ2-2	NA	CASNPVETPGELFF	TGTGCCAGCAACCCCGTAGAAACGCCCGGGGAGCTGTTTTTT
NA	TRBV28	TRBJ1-1	NA	CATKTAGVLTEAFF	TGTGCCACCAAGACGGCGGGGGTTCTCACTGAAGCTTTCTTT
NA	TRBV29-1	TRBJ1-2	NA	CSVDEGLNYGYTF	TGCAGCGTTGATGAGGGCCTAAACTATGGCTACACCTTC
NA	TRBV14	TRBJ1-2	few	CASSQDRKGGGYGYTF	TGTGCCAGCAGCCAAGATCGTAAGGGCGGAGGGTATGGCTACACCTTC
NA	TRBV12-5	TRBJ1-1	few	CASGPVGPDNTEAFF	TGTGCTAGTGGACCAGTGGGTCCGGATAACACTGAAGCTTTCTTT
TRBD1	TRBV14	TRBJ1-2	NA	CVSSQASKIVRGQLTMNYGYTF	TGTGTCAGCAGCCAAGCGTCAAAAATAGTGCGGGGACAGCTCACTATGAACTATGGCTACACCTTC
NA	TRBV6-5	TRBJ2-2	NA	CASSSPSGRDTGELFF	TGTGCCAGCAGTTCCCCGAGCGGGCGGGACACCGGGGAGCTGTTTTTT
TRBD2	TRBV7-6	TRBJ2-1	once	CASSSGLGRNEQFF	TGTGCCAGCAGCTCGGGACTAGGAAGGAATGAGCAGTTCTTC
TRBD1	TRBV4-1	TRBJ1-5	NA	CASSHRQGNSNQPQHF	TGCGCCAGCAGCCATAGACAGGGAAACAGCAATCAGCCCCAGCATTTT
NA	TRBV24-1	TRBJ2-2	few	CATRDSPGTGELFF	TGTGCCACCAGGGACAGTCCGGGCACCGGGGAGCTGTTTTTT
NA	TRBV27	TRBJ1-1	NA	CASTFKDSHTEAFF	TGTGCCAGCACCTTTAAGGACAGCCACACTGAAGCTTTCTTT
NA	TRBV20-1	TRBJ1-2	few	CSARDPLGRQGTNYGYTF	TGCAGTGCTAGAGATCCCCTCGGAAGGCAGGGGACAAACTATGGCTACACCTTC
NA	TRBV12-3/TRBV12-4	TRBJ1-2	few	CASSFSTTGNYGYTF	TGTGCCAGCAGTTTCTCGACGACGGGGAACTATGGCTACACCTTC
TRBD1	TRBV11-2	TRBJ2-3	few	CASSVPGQTTDTQYF	TGTGCCAGCAGCGTTCCGGGACAGACCACAGATACGCAGTATTTT
NA	TRBV4-2	TRBJ1-2	few	CASSQARELNYGYTF	TGTGCCAGCAGCCAAGCCAGGGAATTAAACTATGGCTACACCTTC
TRBD2	TRBV7-3	TRBJ2-1	NA	CASSVLAGGLLNEQFF	TGTGCCAGCAGCGTCCTAGCGGGGGGGCTTTTAAATGAGCAGTTCTTC
NA	TRBV20-1	TRBJ1-1	NA	CSARDRGVNTEAFF	TGCAGTGCTAGAGATCGCGGGGTGAACACTGAAGCTTTCTTT
TRBD2	TRBV6-2/TRBV6-3	TRBJ2-2	NA	CASSYSGTRGTGELFF	TGTGCCAGCAGTTACTCCGGGACTAGGGGAACCGGGGAGCTGTTTTTT
NA	TRBV13	TRBJ2-1	NA	CASRGGGAGNEQFF	TGTGCCAGCAGGGGTGGGGGGGCCGGCAATGAGCAGTTCTTC
TRBD1	TRBV5-4	TRBJ1-1	NA	CANSPDRGIGVFDTEAFF	TGTGCCAACAGCCCCGACAGGGGGATCGGGGTCTTCGACACTGAAGCTTTCTTT
NA	TRBV7-3	TRBJ2-2	few	CASSSLGGFVTGELFF	TGTGCCAGCAGCTCCTTGGGGGGCTTCGTCACCGGGGAGCTGTTTTTT
NA	TRBV18	TRBJ1-5	NA	CASSSGGSGTMDQPQHF	TGTGCCAGCTCTTCTGGAGGCTCGGGGACAATGGATCAGCCCCAGCATTTT
TRBD1	TRBV13	TRBJ1-5	few	CASSLTGESNQPQHF	TGTGCCAGCAGCTTGACAGGGGAGAGCAATCAGCCCCAGCATTTT
NA	TRBV2	TRBJ2-1	few	CASSEGGSSWGYNEQFF	TGTGCCAGCAGTGAAGGGGGGTCCTCCTGGGGTTACAATGAGCAGTTCTTC
NA	TRBV7-7	TRBJ2-1	few	CASSAGMGGSRNEQFF	TGTGCTAGCAGCGCCGGTATGGGGGGCTCTAGGAATGAGCAGTTCTTC
NA	TRBV28	TRBJ2-1	NA	CASSWPGAYNEQFF	TGTGCCAGCAGTTGGCCAGGAGCATACAATGAGCAGTTCTTC